The following is a T cell receptor (beta chain) sequence with its context. A much larger clone is a single base away; this may be a read error. Gene names and germline refer to mouse. The sample belongs to a study of CD8+ T cells in alopecia areata. Cell sorting was performed on pooled cutaneous lymph node cells with CD4, CD8alpha, NKG2D, NKG2ACE and other markers. Sequencing relied on a cDNA template that was reverse transcribed from extracted RNA. Profiled with immunoSEQ multiplex PCR; TCRdb holds only in-frame clones, not every one. This repertoire lists 290,000 or so clones without singletons; approximately 1.2% sits in the top ten. The sample taken for sequencing was CD4+ T cells sorted from a lymph node. This receptor was identified in a C3H/HeJ mouse with alopecia areata. The strain's MHC type: H2-k.

CDR3 bases read: TGTGCCAGCAGCCGGGACAGTCCCTATAATTCGCCC. Translated, it gives CASSRDSPYNSP. The CDR3 in full is CASSRDSPYNSPLYF. This chain links TRBV13-3 with TRBJ1-6, with TRBD1 matching over 7 bases. The read falls 3 residues short of the CDR3 end, and the missing part is taken from the germline J gene. TRBJ1-6 is an ORF; its function is uncertain. J was trimmed by 2 bases and V by 5 bases; bases with no gene match: 4. Germline-derived CDR1 and CDR2 are NNHDY and SYVADS. The CDR3 length is 15 residues.